Shown below are 9 T cell receptor beta chains from a single sample sequenced in a study of molecular identifiers for immune sequencing clone quantification. From the PCR reads, TCRdb called clonotypes with MiXCR, one entry per CDR3 protein. This repertoire shows about 330,000 distinct CDR3 sequences, 24% found once; its top ten account for about 0.74%. Source material: naive CD8+ T cells from blood, with Jurkat cell RNA spiked in. This sample's subset: FACS-sorted CD8+CD4-CCR7+CD45RA+ naive T cells. The receptors derive from a human donor in good health. Some libraries in this study had Jurkat cell RNA spiked in.

The sample holds many counts of this clonotype. This chain joins TRBV14 and TRBJ2-5; no clear D. The CDR3 is 13 amino acids. The germline gives CDR1 SGHDN, CDR2 FVKESK. The V end lost 0 bases, the J end lost 5 bases, and 7 bases lay between the germline ends. In nucleotides, the CDR3 is TGTGCCAGCAGCCAAGATTGGTTTGAGACCCAGTACTTC. It translates to CASSQDWFETQYF.

For this clonotype: Just one base apart from a much larger clone, this may be a read error. The genes are TRBV5-6 and TRBJ1-5; 9 bases are shared with TRBD1. CDR3 length: 15 amino acids. CDR1 is SGHDT, CDR2 YYEEEE, per germline. The CDR3 DNA sequence: TGTGCCAGCAGCGCGGGACAGGGAGGCAATCGGCCCCAGCATTTT. Its protein product is CASSAGQGGNRPQHF.

This clonotype was seen a few times. The chain recombines TRBV30 with TRBJ1-1, with a possible D match to TRBD1 (6 bases). The CDR3 runs to 16 residues. Germline values: CDR1 GTSNPN, CDR2 SVGIG (reference sequence). With 2 bases removed from V and 6 bases from J, the gap between germline ends came to 22 bases. This CDR3 reads CAWSPPPRGGYAEAFF. Written as DNA, the CDR3 is TGTGCCTGGAGTCCCCCCCCGAGGGGGGGATACGCTGAAGCTTTCTTT.

Concerning this clonotype: This may be a read error, as it is one base from a much larger clone. The chain couples TRBV7-6 to TRBJ1-3; D uncertain. This CDR3 contains 17 residues. Germline assignment: CDR1 SGHVS and CDR2 FNYEAQ. CDR3 bases: TGTGCCAGCAGCTTAGGTCCGGCACAACGCTCTGGAAACACCATACATTTT. Protein sequence: CASSLGPAQRSGNTIHF.

This clonotype was seen repeatedly, ten times or more. This chain links TRBV6-5 with TRBJ1-3; D gene ambiguous. V was cut by 4 bases and J by 0 bases, with 16 bases left in between. Germline assignment: CDR1 MNHEY and CDR2 SVGAGI. CDR3 length: 17 residues. This CDR3 reads CASSSLGGRLSGNTIYF. CDR3 bases: TGTGCCAGCAGTTCGTTGGGTGGCAGGCTCTCTGGAAACACCATATATTTT.

J is TRBJ1-1 and V is TRBV12-3 or TRBV12-4; no clear D. Trimming removed 5 bases at V and 8 bases at J, with 12 bases between. CDR3 length: 12 amino acids. The chain's CDR3 is CASSTPGQEAFF. The CDR3 region has the DNA TGTGCCAGCAGTACCCCTGGTCAGGAAGCTTTCTTT.

A note on this clonotype: At one of its ends the junction is not consistent with the germline gene, which may arise from a read error. The rearrangement uses TRBV9 and TRBJ2-3; possible D gene TRBD2, 6 bases. Per germline, CDR1 SGDLS and CDR2 YYNGEE. The CDR3 sequence is 15 residues long. CDR3 coding DNA: TGTGCCAGCAACGTAGAGGGCGGGGGCACAGATACGCAGTATTTT. The encoded protein is CASNVEGGGTDTQYF.

V is TRBV6-2 or TRBV6-3 and J is TRBJ2-3; D is tentatively TRBD1 or TRBD2 (5 bases each). CDR3 length equals 15 residues. Trimming stripped 6 bases from V and 5 bases from J, with 18 bases between. CDR1 MNHEY and CDR2 SVGEGT come from the germline V gene. The CDR3 nucleotides are TGTGCCAGCAGCACACTGGGACCTGCCCTAGATACGCAGTATTTT. This encodes CASSTLGPALDTQYF.

This clonotype was seen repeatedly, ten times or more. V usage is TRBV2 and J usage is TRBJ2-5, with 10 positions matching TRBD1. Germline lookup yields CDR1 SNHLY and CDR2 FYNNEI. The length of the CDR3 is 16 residues. Trimming at V came to 1 base and at J to 2 bases, leaving 4 bases not matched to a gene. CDR3 sequence: CASSEGQGATQETQYF. CDR3 coding DNA: TGTGCCAGCAGTGAAGGACAGGGGGCCACTCAAGAGACCCAGTACTTC.